This is a list of T cell receptor beta chains from one sample in a study of PD-L1 blockade in urothelial cancer. The repertoire was sequenced with immunoSEQ multiplex PCR; TCRdb's copy has only in-frame clones and lacks some. The table includes about 71,000 clones, roughly nine tenths detected once. This specimen was PBMCs, taken around atezolizumab (anti-PD-L1) treatment. The receptors were gathered from a man aged 55 to 70 with urothelial cancer. CDR3s include the opening cysteine and the closing phenylalanine or tryptophan. Each record gives: clone size, V gene, J gene, D gene, CDR3 protein, CDR3 DNA. The D gene is left open where the match is weak. Not every row has a clone size; where given, it reads once, few, many or a size class.

NA,TRBV9,TRBJ2-1,NA,CASRQDGRGVNEQFF,TGTGCCAGCAGGCAGGACGGGAGAGGGGTCAATGAGCAGTTCTTC
NA,TRBV6-5,TRBJ1-2,NA,CASSRNPGDGYTF,TGTGCCAGCAGTCGAAACCCAGGGGATGGCTACACCTTC
few,TRBV5-1,TRBJ1-2,NA,CASSLEAGARGYTF,TGCGCCAGCAGCTTGGAGGCAGGGGCTCGAGGCTACACCTTC
NA,TRBV5-1,TRBJ1-4,NA,CASSPGAAYDREKLFF,TGCGCCAGCAGCCCAGGGGCGGCTTACGATCGCGAAAAACTGTTTTTT
NA,TRBV5-1,TRBJ2-1,NA,CASSPGNEKLLYNEQFF,TGCGCCAGCAGCCCCGGGAACGAAAAACTCCTTTACAATGAGCAGTTCTTC
NA,TRBV2,TRBJ2-7,NA,CASSLDQYGYF,TGTGCCAGCAGTCTAGACCAGTACGGGTACTTC
NA,TRBV20-1,TRBJ2-7,NA,CSARLSYEQYF,TGCAGTGCCCGACTGTCCTACGAGCAGTACTTC
NA,TRBV9,TRBJ1-4,TRBD1,CASSGTGGKLFF,TGTGCCAGCAGCGGGACAGGGGGAAAACTGTTTTTT
NA,TRBV7-2,TRBJ2-1,TRBD2,CASSQTSGLPTQFF,TGTGCCAGCAGCCAAACTAGCGGGCTCCCCACACAGTTCTTC
NA,TRBV5-1,TRBJ1-5,NA,CASSLGGEGQPQHF,TGCGCCAGCAGCTTGGGAGGGGAGGGTCAGCCCCAGCATTTT
once,TRBV2,TRBJ2-7,TRBD2,CASSERLAGANSYEQYF,TGTGCCAGCAGTGAAAGACTAGCGGGAGCTAACTCCTACGAGCAGTACTTC
NA,TRBV6-5,TRBJ2-7,NA,CASSDTDHPYF,TGTGCCAGCAGTGACACAGACCACCCGTACTTC
once,TRBV21-1,TRBJ1-2,NA,CASSIGTVNFNYGYTF,TGTGCCAGCAGCATTGGGACAGTCAATTTTAACTATGGCTACACCTTC
few,TRBV11-2,TRBJ1-4,TRBD1,CASSPTGGLVEKLFF,TGTGCCAGCAGCCCGACAGGGGGCTTAGTAGAAAAACTGTTTTTT
NA,TRBV12-5,TRBJ1-2,NA,CASGPLGGMDYGYTF,TGTGCTAGTGGTCCGTTAGGGGGTATGGACTATGGCTACACCTTC
NA,TRBV30,TRBJ2-7,NA,CAWRTHYEQYF,TGTGCCTGGAGGACACACTACGAGCAGTACTTC
NA,TRBV5-5,TRBJ2-2,TRBD2,CASSSGTSGTGELFF,TGTGCCAGCAGCAGCGGGACTAGCGGGACCGGGGAGCTGTTTTTT
NA,TRBV6-5,TRBJ2-1,NA,CASSYSLAPNNEQFF,TGTGCCAGCAGTTACTCGCTAGCACCTAACAATGAGCAGTTCTTC
NA,TRBV7-3,TRBJ2-3,TRBD2,CASSPRIGGLAGTDTQYF,TGTGCCAGCAGCCCCCGGATCGGGGGGCTAGCGGGGACAGATACGCAGTATTTT
NA,TRBV18,TRBJ1-2,TRBD1,CASSPQPFGQGVDGYTF,TGTGCCAGCTCACCTCAACCCTTCGGGCAGGGGGTCGACGGCTACACCTTC
NA,TRBV6-5,TRBJ2-7,TRBD1,CASSYFGQGAQYF,TGTGCCAGCAGTTACTTCGGACAGGGGGCGCAGTACTTC
NA,TRBV7-3,TRBJ2-5,NA,CASSPSGLQETQYF,TGTGCCAGCAGCCCCTCTGGCCTCCAAGAGACCCAGTACTTC
NA,TRBV6-5,TRBJ2-7,TRBD2,CASRSTSGSTYEQYF,TGTGCCAGCAGATCCACTAGCGGGAGCACCTACGAGCAGTACTTC
NA,TRBV19,TRBJ2-3,NA,CASSIYSDTQYF,TGTGCCAGTAGTATATATTCCGATACGCAGTATTTT
NA,TRBV28,TRBJ2-3,NA,CASINAGATDTQYF,TGTGCCAGCATTAACGCGGGGGCCACAGATACGCAGTATTTT
NA,TRBV18,TRBJ2-7,TRBD2,CASSGTSGDYEQYF,TGTGCCAGCTCTGGGACTAGCGGGGACTACGAGCAGTACTTC
NA,TRBV10-1,TRBJ2-2,NA,CASSEQVTGELFF,TGCGCCAGCAGTGAGCAGGTTACCGGGGAGCTGTTTTTT
NA,TRBV11-3,TRBJ1-1,TRBD1,CASRGQGEAFF,TGTGCCAGCAGAGGACAGGGCGAAGCTTTCTTT
NA,TRBV27,TRBJ2-3,TRBD2,CASSMGLATSGDTQYF,TGTGCCAGCAGCATGGGACTAGCGACTTCCGGAGATACGCAGTATTTT
NA,TRBV6-1,TRBJ2-3,NA,CASSEALRGKMTDTQYF,TGTGCCAGCAGTGAAGCGCTCCGGGGTAAGATGACAGATACGCAGTATTTT
few,TRBV5-1,TRBJ2-3,NA,CASSFGSTDTQYF,TGCGCCAGCAGCTTCGGGAGCACAGATACGCAGTATTTT